A selection of T cell receptor beta chains follows, all from one sample in a study of Ad26.COV2.S vaccination and SARS-CoV-2 variants. TCRdb's table, derived via immunoSEQ multiplex PCR, lists solely in-frame clones and lacks some. The sample has around 340,000 clones, 85% to 90% seen once. The sample here was peripheral blood, taken in a trial of Ad26.COV2.S vaccine versus placebo. Source of these receptors: a person aged 18-60 years who received the Ad26.COV2.S COVID-19 vaccine or a placebo. Both conserved end residues are part of each CDR3. A D gene is named only where the DNA matches it firmly. Not every row has a clone size; where given, it reads once, few, many or a size class.

V	D	J	size	CDR3	DNA
TRBV19	-	TRBJ1-6	-	CASSMALNSPLHF	TGTGCCAGTAGTATGGCCCTGAATTCACCCCTCCACTTT
TRBV19	TRBD2	TRBJ2-7	-	CASSIDLAGAREQYF	TGTGCCAGTAGTATCGACCTAGCGGGGGCAAGGGAGCAGTACTTC
TRBV9	-	TRBJ2-1	-	CASSVGSLLGGAINEQFF	TGTGCCAGCAGCGTAGGATCCCTGCTGGGGGGGGCCATCAATGAGCAGTTCTTC
TRBV28	-	TRBJ1-6	-	CASSLTENSPLHF	TGTGCCAGCAGTTTGACGGAAAATTCACCCCTCCACTTT
TRBV5-1	TRBD1	TRBJ1-1	-	CASSPGQATNTEAFF	TGCGCCAGCAGCCCTGGACAGGCTACGAACACTGAAGCTTTCTTT
TRBV14	-	TRBJ2-1	-	CASSQEAAGGSYNEQFF	TGTGCCAGCAGCCAAGAGGCCGCGGGCGGTTCCTACAATGAGCAGTTCTTC
TRBV7-2	TRBD1	TRBJ1-3	once	CASSSRTGPRGNTIYF	TGTGCCAGCAGCTCCAGGACAGGTCCTCGTGGAAACACCATATATTTT
TRBV4-1	-	TRBJ2-3	once	CASSPRAIRLTSTDTQYF	TGCGCCAGCAGCCCTCGGGCCATCCGATTAACTAGCACAGATACGCAGTATTTT
TRBV5-1	TRBD1	TRBJ2-7	once	CASSYRDRSSYEQYF	TGCGCCAGCAGCTACCGGGACAGAAGCTCCTACGAGCAGTACTTC
TRBV18	TRBD2	TRBJ2-5	-	CASSPPGREGPRETQYF	TGTGCCAGCTCACCACCGGGGCGGGAGGGCCCGCGGGAGACCCAGTACTTC
TRBV6-2/TRBV6-3	-	TRBJ1-4	-	CASSYGEGEDEKLFF	TGTGCCAGCAGTTACGGAGAAGGGGAGGATGAAAAACTGTTTTTT
TRBV5-6	TRBD1	TRBJ1-1	-	CASSLTGGLEGTEAFF	TGTGCCAGCAGCTTGACAGGGGGATTGGAGGGCACTGAAGCTTTCTTT
TRBV15	-	TRBJ2-1	-	CATSSRGGEQFF	TGTGCCACCAGCAGTAGGGGCGGCGAGCAGTTCTTC
TRBV19	TRBD1	TRBJ1-2	-	CASSVRQGGYTF	TGTGCCAGTAGTGTCCGACAGGGTGGCTACACCTTC
TRBV19	TRBD2	TRBJ2-2	few	CASSARNLAGGTTGELFF	TGTGCCAGTAGTGCCCGAAACTTAGCGGGAGGTACCACCGGGGAGCTGTTTTTT
TRBV6-1	-	TRBJ2-5	-	CASSETDQETQYF	TGTGCCAGCAGTGAAACAGACCAAGAGACCCAGTACTTC
TRBV11-2	-	TRBJ2-5	-	CASSFSIRTSHGETQYF	TGTGCCAGCAGCTTTAGTATTCGTACGTCGCACGGAGAGACCCAGTACTTC
TRBV9	-	TRBJ1-1	-	CASSSRGGGPTEAFF	TGTGCCAGCAGCTCTAGGGGCGGGGGACCCACTGAAGCTTTCTTT
TRBV7-6	-	TRBJ1-2	-	CASSLAGSYGYTF	TGTGCCAGCAGCTTAGCAGGGTCCTATGGCTACACCTTC
TRBV28	-	TRBJ2-7	once	CASIDGQSYEQYF	TGTGCCAGCATCGACGGACAGTCCTACGAGCAGTACTTC
TRBV7-9	-	TRBJ2-4	-	CASSSSKTGGNIQYF	TGTGCCAGCAGCTCGTCGAAAACCGGGGGAAACATTCAGTACTTC
TRBV5-1	TRBD1	TRBJ1-1	-	CASSYSGQSNTEAFF	TGCGCCAGCAGCTATTCGGGACAGAGTAACACTGAAGCTTTCTTT
TRBV28	TRBD1	TRBJ2-4	-	CASSPSAGRQGLAKNIQYF	TGTGCCAGCAGTCCATCGGCCGGAAGACAGGGCCTAGCCAAAAACATTCAGTACTTC
TRBV27	-	TRBJ1-1	-	CASSDPPAGPGSEAFF	TGTGCCAGCAGTGATCCGCCTGCAGGCCCAGGGTCGGAAGCTTTCTTT
TRBV30	TRBD1	TRBJ2-7	-	CAWSARPPGQGGEQYF	TGTGCCTGGAGCGCACGTCCCCCGGGACAGGGGGGCGAGCAGTACTTC
TRBV7-2	-	TRBJ1-1	-	CASSLRQGYTEAFF	TGTGCCAGCAGCTTAAGGCAGGGATACACTGAAGCTTTCTTT
TRBV19	-	TRBJ1-5	-	CASSILQNQPQHF	TGTGCCAGTAGTATCCTCCAAAATCAGCCCCAGCATTTT
TRBV5-5	-	TRBJ2-7	-	CASSLDGDYEQYF	TGTGCCAGCAGCTTGGACGGGGATTACGAGCAGTACTTC